The subject of this entry is one TCR beta chain. Its antigen is not known. Other DNA sequences in the same sample also yield this CDR3. These data belong to a study of cytomegalovirus exposure and HLA in healthy donors. Across the study: Inside one of the first data releases sat about 85 million unique TCRs taken from HLA-typed donors. Overall study results and limits: Several of the most significant clusters were apparently associated with common viral pathogens in a later analysis. Among donors in an Asian-associated ancestry cluster, a later analysis reportedly found fewer N-insertions than the approximately 700-donor mean.

Primers: 60 Vbeta forward and 13 Jbeta reverse. Method: immunoSEQ multiplex PCR; TCRdb's copy keeps in-frame clones and lacks some. The repertoire consists of 80,000 to 95,000 clones, with 75% to 80% occurring once and the leading ten covering approximately 6.5%. The CDR3 loop spans 13 amino acids. Germline CDR1 and CDR2: MGHDK and SYGVNS. V gave up 7 bases and J gave up 2 bases; unmatched junction bases: 5. The source of this sequence is a female donor in good health and CMV-seronegative. The sequencing input was PBMCs. The chain is built from TRBV25-1 and TRBJ2-7; 7 nucleotides line up with TRBD2. The CDR3 coding sequence is TGTGCCAGCACTGCGGCGGGAGCCTACGAGCAGTACTTC. Its protein product is CASTAAGAYEQYF.